These T cell receptor beta chains were read from a single sample in a study of T cell responses to AZD1222 COVID-19 vaccine. Only in-frame clones appear in the TCRdb table, and some are missing; sequencing was by immunoSEQ multiplex PCR. The data hold about 160,000 clones, with approximately 92% observed a single time. The sample here was peripheral blood, taken on day 0 of AZD1222 vaccination. These receptors were collected from an adult in good health. Both conserved end residues are part of each CDR3. The D gene is left open where the match is weak. Clone size is shown for a subset of rows, as once, few, many or a class of expanded clone.

J,D,size,V,CDR3,DNA
TRBJ1-2,TRBD1,-,TRBV12-5,CASGPEGQGGSGYTF,TGTGCTAGTGGTCCGGAAGGACAGGGGGGTTCTGGCTACACCTTC
TRBJ1-2,-,-,TRBV7-3,CASSLTGTDLTGYTF,TGTGCCAGCAGCTTAACCGGGACGGACTTGACTGGCTACACCTTC
TRBJ1-6,-,-,TRBV7-2,CASSFLGGDSPLHF,TGTGCCAGCAGCTTCTTGGGAGGAGACTCACCCCTCCACTTT
TRBJ2-7,TRBD1,-,TRBV4-1,CASSSEGQGSYEQYF,TGCGCCAGCAGCTCAGAGGGACAGGGCTCCTACGAGCAGTACTTC
TRBJ2-1,TRBD1,-,TRBV7-6,CASSKDRGYYNEQFF,TGTGCCAGCAGTAAGGACAGGGGCTACTACAATGAGCAGTTCTTC
TRBJ1-2,-,-,TRBV11-2,CASSLGGAGYGYTF,TGTGCCAGCAGCCTAGGGGGGGCAGGCTATGGCTACACCTTC
TRBJ2-6,-,-,TRBV6-2/TRBV6-3,CASSGPSSGANVLTF,TGTGCCAGCAGTGGCCCGAGCTCTGGGGCCAACGTCCTGACTTTC
TRBJ2-1,TRBD2,-,TRBV13,CASSLLASGGGNNEQFF,TGTGCCAGCAGCTTACTAGCTAGCGGGGGGGGAAACAATGAGCAGTTCTTC
TRBJ2-3,-,-,TRBV5-4,CASSFPGSVDTQYF,TGTGCCAGCAGCTTCCCCGGGTCCGTGGATACGCAGTATTTT
TRBJ2-3,-,-,TRBV7-3,CASSETGQTDTQYF,TGTGCCAGCAGCGAGACGGGGCAAACAGATACGCAGTATTTT
TRBJ2-1,-,-,TRBV5-1,CASSLGVAGDYNEQFF,TGCGCCAGCAGCTTGGGGGTCGCAGGGGACTACAATGAGCAGTTCTTC
TRBJ1-4,-,once,TRBV6-5,CASSSVGEKLFF,TGTGCCAGCAGTAGTGTGGGAGAAAAACTGTTTTTT
TRBJ2-5,-,-,TRBV5-1,CASSLLPGGTVQETQYF,TGCGCCAGCAGCTTGTTGCCCGGAGGGACAGTCCAAGAGACCCAGTACTTC
TRBJ2-7,-,few,TRBV21-1,CAPALQGVYEQYF,TGTGCCCCAGCCCTACAGGGAGTCTACGAGCAGTACTTC
TRBJ1-2,TRBD1,-,TRBV6-1,CASSEGWDRGYGYTF,TGTGCCAGCAGTGAAGGGTGGGACAGGGGATATGGCTACACCTTC
TRBJ2-3,-,-,TRBV6-1,CASSAQQGWGTDTQYF,TGTGCCAGCAGTGCCCAACAGGGCTGGGGCACAGATACGCAGTATTTT
TRBJ2-7,TRBD2,-,TRBV11-2,CASSIGGEGYEQYF,TGTGCCAGCAGCATCGGGGGGGAGGGCTACGAGCAGTACTTC
TRBJ2-1,-,-,TRBV20-1,CSALQGALQFF,TGCAGTGCTCTACAGGGCGCTCTGCAGTTCTTC
TRBJ1-6,-,-,TRBV6-5,CASCDGAYNSPLHF,TGTGCCAGCTGCGATGGGGCATATAATTCACCCCTCCACTTT
TRBJ1-1,-,-,TRBV10-3,CAISVASVNTEAFF,TGTGCCATCAGTGTTGCCAGCGTGAACACTGAAGCTTTCTTT
TRBJ1-2,-,-,TRBV7-2,CASSFTDHYGYTF,TGTGCCAGCAGCTTTACGGATCACTATGGCTACACCTTC
TRBJ1-6,-,few,TRBV6-2/TRBV6-3,CASSYSLRHGNSPLHF,TGTGCCAGCAGTTACTCTCTTCGCCACGGGAATTCACCCCTCCACTTT